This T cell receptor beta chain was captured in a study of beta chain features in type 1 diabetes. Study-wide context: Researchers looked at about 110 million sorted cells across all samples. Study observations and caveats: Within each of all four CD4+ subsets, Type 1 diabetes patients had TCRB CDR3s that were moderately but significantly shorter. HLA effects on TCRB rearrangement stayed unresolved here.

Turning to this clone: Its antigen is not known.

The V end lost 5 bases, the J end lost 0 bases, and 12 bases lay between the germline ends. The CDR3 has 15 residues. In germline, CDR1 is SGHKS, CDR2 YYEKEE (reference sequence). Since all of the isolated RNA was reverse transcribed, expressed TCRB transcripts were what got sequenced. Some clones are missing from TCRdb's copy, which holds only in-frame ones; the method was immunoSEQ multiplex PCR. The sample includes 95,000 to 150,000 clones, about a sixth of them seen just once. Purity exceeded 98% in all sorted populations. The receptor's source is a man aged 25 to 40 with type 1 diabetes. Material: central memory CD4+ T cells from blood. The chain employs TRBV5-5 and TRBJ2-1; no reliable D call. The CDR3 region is CASSSGLLSYNEQFF. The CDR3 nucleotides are TGTGCCAGCAGTTCGGGCTTGCTCTCCTACAATGAGCAGTTCTTC.